This T cell receptor beta chain was documented in a study of T cell responses to AZD1222 COVID-19 vaccine. Findings of the study overall: Recipients of two AZD1222 doses showed rising Spike-specific TCR breadth and depth. Clonal diversity may have been underestimated, and the donors were mostly white British, with more females than males.

As for this clone: What it recognizes is unknown.

TCRdb's table, derived via immunoSEQ multiplex PCR, lists solely in-frame clones and lacks some. The sample includes about 150,000 clones, roughly 92% of them seen just once. V lost 5 bases, J lost 3 bases, and 6 bases lay in between. The CDR3 spans 11 residues. Germline-derived CDR1 and CDR2 are SGHRS and YFSETQ. The material sequenced was peripheral blood, taken on day 0 of AZD1222 vaccination. The J gene is TRBJ2-7, the V gene TRBV5-1, with D unresolved. The source of this sequence is an adult in good health. In nucleotides, the CDR3 is TGCGCCAGCAGGGCAGGCTACGAGCAGTACTTC. Its protein product is CASRAGYEQYF.